This T cell receptor (beta chain) was observed in a study of T cell responses to AZD1222 COVID-19 vaccine. Study-wide points: Baseline serostatus was positive in only a handful of AZD1222 recipients. Spike-specific TCR breadth and depth grew following two AZD1222 doses. There were repertoire samples only from the period after the peak T cell response.

This clone appeared a single time. Its antigen is undetermined. This CDR3 is 14 amino acids long. Germline CDR1 and CDR2: LNHDA and SQIVND (reference sequence). The V and J ends lost 7 bases and 5 bases, in that order; junction bases with no gene match: 5. The method was immunoSEQ multiplex PCR; TCRdb's version includes in-frame clones alone and lacks a portion of them. The data contain 100,000 to 150,000 clones, about 88% of them singletons. The specimen was peripheral blood, collected on day 0 of AZD1222 vaccination. The chain employs TRBV19 and TRBJ1-6; 7 nucleotides line up with TRBD1. This clonotype originated in an adult in good health. The CDR3 DNA is TGTGCCAGTACCGGGGACAGCCATAATTCACCCCTCCACTTT. Residues: CASTGDSHNSPLHF.